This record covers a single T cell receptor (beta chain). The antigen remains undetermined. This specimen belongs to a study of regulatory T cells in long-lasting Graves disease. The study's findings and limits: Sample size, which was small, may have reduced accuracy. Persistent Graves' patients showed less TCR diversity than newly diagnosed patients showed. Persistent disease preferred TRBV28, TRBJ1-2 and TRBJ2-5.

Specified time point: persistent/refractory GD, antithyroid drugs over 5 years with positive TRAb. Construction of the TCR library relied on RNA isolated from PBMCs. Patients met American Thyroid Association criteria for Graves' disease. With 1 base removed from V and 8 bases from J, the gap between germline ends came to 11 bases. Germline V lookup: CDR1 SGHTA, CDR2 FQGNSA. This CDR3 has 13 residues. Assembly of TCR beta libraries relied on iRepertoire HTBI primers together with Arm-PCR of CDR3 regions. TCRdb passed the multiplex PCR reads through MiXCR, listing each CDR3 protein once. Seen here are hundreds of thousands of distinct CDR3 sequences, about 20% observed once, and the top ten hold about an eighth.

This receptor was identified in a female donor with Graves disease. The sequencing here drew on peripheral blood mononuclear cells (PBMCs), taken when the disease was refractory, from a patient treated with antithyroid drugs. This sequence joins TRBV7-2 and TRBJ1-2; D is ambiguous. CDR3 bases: TGTGCCAGCAGCTTAGTGCAAGGAAGAGGCTACACCTTC. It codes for CASSLVQGRGYTF.